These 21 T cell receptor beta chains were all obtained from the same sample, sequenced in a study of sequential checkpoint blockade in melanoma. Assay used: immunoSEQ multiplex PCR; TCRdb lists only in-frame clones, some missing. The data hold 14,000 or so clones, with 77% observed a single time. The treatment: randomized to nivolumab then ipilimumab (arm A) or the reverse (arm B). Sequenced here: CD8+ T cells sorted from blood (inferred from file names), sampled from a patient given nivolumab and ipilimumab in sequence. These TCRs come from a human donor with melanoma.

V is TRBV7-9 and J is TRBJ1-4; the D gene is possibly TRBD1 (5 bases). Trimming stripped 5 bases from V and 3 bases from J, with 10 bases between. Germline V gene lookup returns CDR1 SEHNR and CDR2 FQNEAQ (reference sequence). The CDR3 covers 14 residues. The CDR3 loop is CASSRDSPNEKLFF. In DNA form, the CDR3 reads TGTGCCAGCAGCCGCGACAGTCCTAATGAAAAACTGTTTTTT. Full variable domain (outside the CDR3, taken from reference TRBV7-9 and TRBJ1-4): DTGVSQNPRHKITKRGQNVTFRCDPISEHNRLYWYRQTLGQGPEFLTYFQNEAQLEKSRLLSDRFSAERPKGSFSTLEIQRTEQGDSAMYLCASSRDSPNEKLFFGSGTQLSVL.

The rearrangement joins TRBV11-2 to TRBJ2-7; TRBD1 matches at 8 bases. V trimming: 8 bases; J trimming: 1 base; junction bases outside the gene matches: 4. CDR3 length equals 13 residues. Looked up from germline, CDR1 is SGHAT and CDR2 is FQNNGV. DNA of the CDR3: TGTGCCAGCCTGGGACAGGTGTCCTACGAGCAGTACTTC. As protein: CASLGQVSYEQYF.

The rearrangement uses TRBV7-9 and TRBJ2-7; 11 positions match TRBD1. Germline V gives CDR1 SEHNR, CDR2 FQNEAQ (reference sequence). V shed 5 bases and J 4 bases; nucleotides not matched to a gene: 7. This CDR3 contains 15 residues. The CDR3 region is CASSTGTGGRYEQYF. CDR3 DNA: TGTGCCAGCAGCACGGGGACAGGGGGTCGGTACGAGCAGTACTTC.

In nucleotides, the CDR3 is TGTGCCAGCAGCTTAGTAGTCTCCTACGAGCAGTACTTC. Protein product: CASSLVVSYEQYF. The rearrangement uses TRBV7-2 and TRBJ2-5; D call uncertain. The J call could be wrong; TRBJ2-7 is a better fit for the DNA end. The CDR3 totals 13 residues. CDR1 and CDR2 (germline): SGHTA, FQGNSA.

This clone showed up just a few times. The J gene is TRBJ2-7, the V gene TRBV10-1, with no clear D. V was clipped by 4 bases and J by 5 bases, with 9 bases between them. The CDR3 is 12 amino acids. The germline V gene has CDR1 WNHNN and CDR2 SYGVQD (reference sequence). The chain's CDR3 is CASSGQMNEQYF. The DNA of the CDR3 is TGCGCCAGCAGTGGTCAGATGAACGAGCAGTACTTC.

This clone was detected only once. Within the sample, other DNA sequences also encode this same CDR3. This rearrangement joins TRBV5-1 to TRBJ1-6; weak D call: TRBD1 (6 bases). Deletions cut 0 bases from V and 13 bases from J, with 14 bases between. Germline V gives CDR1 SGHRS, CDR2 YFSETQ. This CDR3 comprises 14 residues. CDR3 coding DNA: TGCGCCAGCAGCTTGGGACAGGCCGCTTCTCCCCTCCACTTT. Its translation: CASSLGQAASPLHF.

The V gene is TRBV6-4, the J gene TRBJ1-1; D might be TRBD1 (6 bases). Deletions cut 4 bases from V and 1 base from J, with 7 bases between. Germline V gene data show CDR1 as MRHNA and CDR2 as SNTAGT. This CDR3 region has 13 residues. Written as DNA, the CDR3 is TGTGCCAGCAGTGGGACAGAGAACACTGAAGCTTTCTTT. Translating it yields CASSGTENTEAFF.

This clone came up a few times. CDR3 amino acids: CASSAGTSSNQPQHF. CDR3 bases: TGTGCCAGTAGTGCCGGGACATCGAGCAATCAGCCCCAGCATTTT. The V gene is TRBV19, the J gene TRBJ1-5; D might be TRBD1 (6 bases). The germline V and J ends were trimmed by 5 bases and 1 base, with 12 bases remaining between them. The germline gives CDR1 LNHDA, CDR2 SQIVND (reference sequence). The CDR3 is 15 residues long.

The CDR3 reads CASSPLGNEQFF. The CDR3 DNA reads as TGTGCCAGCTCACCGCTCGGCAATGAGCAGTTCTTC. The chain carries TRBV18 and TRBJ2-1; D not resolved. The CDR3 totals 12 residues. The germline CDR1 and CDR2 sequences are KGHSH and LQKENI. Trimming took 3 bases from V and 6 from J, leaving 6 bases between them. The whole variable domain, remainder taken from reference TRBV18 and TRBJ2-1, is NAGVMQNPRHLVRRRGQEARLRCSPMKGHSHVYWYRQLPEEGLKFMVYLQKENIIDESGMPKERFSAEFPKEGPSILRIQQVVRGDSAAYFCASSPLGNEQFFGPGTRLTVL.

The CDR3 loop reads CASSPDRKSLAVNNEQFF. The DNA for the CDR3 is TGTGCCAGCAGCCCAGACAGGAAAAGCCTAGCGGTCAACAATGAGCAGTTCTTC. The chain carries TRBV7-8 and TRBJ2-1, with D possibly TRBD2 on 7 matching bases. The CDR3 runs 18 residues. V lost 5 bases to trimming and J lost 5 bases, with 25 bases between them. Germline CDR1 and CDR2: SGHVS and FQNEAQ. Variable domain in full (rest from reference TRBV7-8 and TRBJ2-1): GAGVSQSPRYKVAKRGQDVALRCDPISGHVSLFWYQQALGQGPEFLTYFQNEAQLDKSGLPSDRFFAERPEGSVSTLKIQRTQQEDSAVYLCASSPDRKSLAVNNEQFFGPGTRLTVL.

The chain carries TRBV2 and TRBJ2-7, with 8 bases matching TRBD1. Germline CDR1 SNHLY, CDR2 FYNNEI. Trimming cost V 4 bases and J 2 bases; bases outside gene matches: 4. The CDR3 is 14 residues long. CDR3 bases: TGTGCCAGCAGTGCCGACAGGGGAACCTACGAGCAGTACTTC. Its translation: CASSADRGTYEQYF. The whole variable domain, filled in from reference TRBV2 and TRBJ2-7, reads EPEVTQTPSHQVTQMGQEVILRCVPISNHLYFYWYRQILGQKVEFLVSFYNNEISEKSEIFDDQFSVERPDGSNFTLKIRSTKLEDSAMYFCASSADRGTYEQYFGPGTRLTVT.

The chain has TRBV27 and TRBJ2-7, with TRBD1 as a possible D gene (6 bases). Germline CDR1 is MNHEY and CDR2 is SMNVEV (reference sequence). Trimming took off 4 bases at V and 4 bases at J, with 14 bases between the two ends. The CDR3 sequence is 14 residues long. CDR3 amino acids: CASSSGAFAYEQYF. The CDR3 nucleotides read TGTGCCAGCAGTTCAGGGGCCTTCGCTTACGAGCAGTACTTC.

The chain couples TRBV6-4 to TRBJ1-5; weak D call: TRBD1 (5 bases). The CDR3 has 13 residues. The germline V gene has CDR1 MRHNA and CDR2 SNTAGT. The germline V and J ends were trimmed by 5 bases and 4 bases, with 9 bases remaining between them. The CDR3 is CASSSTANQPQHF. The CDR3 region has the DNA TGTGCCAGCAGTTCGACAGCAAATCAGCCCCAGCATTTT.

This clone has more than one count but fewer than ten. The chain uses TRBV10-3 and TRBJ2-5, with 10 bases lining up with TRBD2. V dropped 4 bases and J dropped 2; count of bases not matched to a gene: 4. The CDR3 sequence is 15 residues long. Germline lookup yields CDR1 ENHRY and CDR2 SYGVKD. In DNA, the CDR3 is TGTGCCATCAGTGGATCGACTAGCGGGCAAGAGACCCAGTACTTC. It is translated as CAISGSTSGQETQYF.

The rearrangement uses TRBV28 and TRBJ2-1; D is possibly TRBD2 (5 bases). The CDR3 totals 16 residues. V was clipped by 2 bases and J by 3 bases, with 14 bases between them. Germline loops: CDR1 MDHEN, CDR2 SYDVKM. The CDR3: CASSLRWVGGYNEQFF. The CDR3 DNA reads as TGTGCCAGCAGTTTAAGGTGGGTTGGAGGCTACAATGAGCAGTTCTTC.

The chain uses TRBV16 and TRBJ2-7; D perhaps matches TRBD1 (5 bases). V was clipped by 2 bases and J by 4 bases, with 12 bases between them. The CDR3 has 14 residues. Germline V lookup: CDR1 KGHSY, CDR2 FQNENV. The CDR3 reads CASSQPSQGYEQYF. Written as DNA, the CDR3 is TGTGCCAGCAGCCAACCAAGCCAGGGATACGAGCAGTACTTC.

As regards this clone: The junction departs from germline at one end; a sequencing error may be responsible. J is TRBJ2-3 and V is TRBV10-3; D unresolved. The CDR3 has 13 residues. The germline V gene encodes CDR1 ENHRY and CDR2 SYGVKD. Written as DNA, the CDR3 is TGTGCCCTCAGGAGCAGTCCACAGGATACGCAGTATTTT. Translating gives CALRSSPQDTQYF.

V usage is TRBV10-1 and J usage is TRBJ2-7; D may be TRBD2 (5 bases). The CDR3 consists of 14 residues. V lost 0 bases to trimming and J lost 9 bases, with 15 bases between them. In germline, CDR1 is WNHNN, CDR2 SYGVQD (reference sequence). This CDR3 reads CASSESLSGEPQYF. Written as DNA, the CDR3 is TGCGCCAGCAGTGAGTCGTTGTCCGGGGAACCGCAGTACTTC.

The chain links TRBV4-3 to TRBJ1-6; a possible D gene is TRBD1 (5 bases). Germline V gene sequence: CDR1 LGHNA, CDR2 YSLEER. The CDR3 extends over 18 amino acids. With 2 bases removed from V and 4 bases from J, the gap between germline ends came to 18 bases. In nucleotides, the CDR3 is TGCGCCAGCAGCCAAAGGACCAAGACAGTACTTTATAATTCACCCCTCCACTTT. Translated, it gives CASSQRTKTVLYNSPLHF.

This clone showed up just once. The DNA for the CDR3 is TGCGCCAGCAGCCAAGGAGATCAGCCCCAGCATTTT. This gives the protein CASSQGDQPQHF. The J gene is TRBJ1-5, the V gene TRBV4-1, with D unresolved. The V gene lost 1 base and the J gene lost 5 bases, with 3 bases spanning the gap. The CDR3 runs to 12 residues. Germline assignment: CDR1 MGHRA and CDR2 YSYEKL.

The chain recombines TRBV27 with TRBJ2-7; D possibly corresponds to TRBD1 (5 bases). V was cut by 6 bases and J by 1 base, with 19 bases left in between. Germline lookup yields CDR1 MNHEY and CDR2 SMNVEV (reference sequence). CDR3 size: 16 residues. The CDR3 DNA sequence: TGTGCCAGCAGACTCTTCGGACAAAAGTCATCCTACGAGCAGTACTTC. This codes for CASRLFGQKSSYEQYF.